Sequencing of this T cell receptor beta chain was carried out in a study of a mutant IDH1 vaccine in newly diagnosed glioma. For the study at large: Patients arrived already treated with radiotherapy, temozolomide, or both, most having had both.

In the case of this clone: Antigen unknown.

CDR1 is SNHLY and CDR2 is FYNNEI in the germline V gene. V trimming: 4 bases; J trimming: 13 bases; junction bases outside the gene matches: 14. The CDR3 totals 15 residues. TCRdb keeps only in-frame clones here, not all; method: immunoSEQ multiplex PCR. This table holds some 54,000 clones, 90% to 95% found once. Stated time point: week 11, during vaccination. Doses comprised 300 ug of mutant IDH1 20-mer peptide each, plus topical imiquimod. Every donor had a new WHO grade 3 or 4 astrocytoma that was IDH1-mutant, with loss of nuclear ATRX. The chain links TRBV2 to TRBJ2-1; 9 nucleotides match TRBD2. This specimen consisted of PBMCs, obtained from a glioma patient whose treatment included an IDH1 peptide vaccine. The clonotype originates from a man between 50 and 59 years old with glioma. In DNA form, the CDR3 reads TGTGCCAGCAGTGTCCCAGCGGGAGGCCACAGGGAACAGTTCTTC. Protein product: CASSVPAGGHREQFF.